A selection of T cell receptor beta chains follows, all from one sample in a study of cytomegalovirus exposure and HLA in healthy donors. Data came from immunoSEQ multiplex PCR; TCRdb stores just in-frame clones and leaves some out. The data hold about 270,000 clones, with roughly 90% observed a single time. Sequenced material: PBMCs. These receptor sequences come from a man aged 35 to 55 in good health and CMV-seropositive. Each CDR3 is given with its conserved first and last residue. D genes are given only for firm matches. Rows give clone size only sometimes, using once, few, many, or a class for an expanded clone.

j_call clone_size d_call v_call cdr3_aa cdr3_nt
TRBJ1-1 NA TRBD1 TRBV15 CATSRLRQGNTEAFF TGTGCCACCAGCAGACTTCGACAGGGGAACACTGAAGCTTTCTTT
TRBJ1-5 NA TRBD1 TRBV25-1 CASSPTGVRQPQHF TGTGCCAGCAGTCCGACAGGGGTCAGACAGCCCCAGCATTTT
TRBJ2-7 NA NA TRBV5-4 CASSLGGATEQYF TGTGCCAGCAGCTTGGGCGGGGCGACAGAGCAGTACTTC
TRBJ1-1 once TRBD1 TRBV27 CASSLLGQGNPEAFF TGTGCCAGCAGTCTACTCGGACAGGGGAACCCTGAAGCTTTCTTT
TRBJ1-1 few NA TRBV6-4 CASHGQRSTEAFF TGTGCCAGCCACGGACAGAGAAGCACTGAAGCTTTCTTT
TRBJ2-7 NA NA TRBV4-3 CASSQDHGGQPPYEQYF TGCGCCAGCAGCCAAGATCACGGAGGACAGCCTCCCTACGAGCAGTACTTC
TRBJ1-2 NA TRBD1 TRBV28 CASSLSGTGARGYTF TGTGCCAGCAGTTTATCTGGGACAGGGGCACGAGGCTACACCTTC
TRBJ1-4 once TRBD1 TRBV19 CASSPDRGTTNEKLFF TGTGCCAGTAGTCCTGACAGGGGAACAACTAATGAAAAACTGTTTTTT
TRBJ2-1 NA TRBD2 TRBV2 CASSDNSGTSVHNEQFF TGTGCCAGCAGTGACAACTCCGGGACTAGCGTCCACAATGAGCAGTTCTTC
TRBJ2-7 NA NA TRBV6-5 CASSFAAGLLSYEQYF TGTGCCAGCAGTTTCGCTGCGGGCCTCTTATCCTACGAGCAGTACTTC
TRBJ2-1 NA TRBD1 TRBV7-9 CASSGPRTGPNEQFF TGTGCCAGCAGCGGACCCCGGACAGGGCCGAATGAGCAGTTCTTC
TRBJ1-1 NA NA TRBV20-1 CSAPVTEAFF TGCAGTGCCCCCGTTACTGAAGCTTTCTTT
TRBJ2-7 NA TRBD1 TRBV5-1 CASSSGTGWYEQYF TGCGCCAGCAGCTCCGGGACAGGGTGGTACGAGCAGTACTTC
TRBJ2-3 NA TRBD2 TRBV28 CASKASSGTHGGTDTQYF TGTGCCAGCAAGGCGTCTAGCGGGACCCACGGGGGCACAGATACGCAGTATTTT
TRBJ1-5 NA NA TRBV6-5 CASSYAAEYSNQPQHF TGTGCCAGCAGTTACGCGGCGGAATATAGCAATCAGCCCCAGCATTTT
TRBJ2-5 NA NA TRBV7-9 CASSQQGFGETQYF TGTGCCAGCAGCCAACAGGGATTCGGGGAGACCCAGTACTTC
TRBJ2-6 NA NA TRBV6-4 CASSDNSNSGANVLTF TGTGCCAGCAGTGATAACAGCAACTCTGGGGCCAACGTCCTGACTTTC
TRBJ1-1 NA NA TRBV5-4 CASSLWGGGTEAFF TGTGCCAGCAGCTTGTGGGGGGGAGGCACTGAAGCTTTCTTT
TRBJ2-7 NA NA TRBV5-1 CASSRQDSYEQYF TGCGCCAGCAGCCGCCAGGACTCCTACGAGCAGTACTTC
TRBJ2-5 NA NA TRBV21-1 CASSFRSGNWRETQYF TGTGCCAGCAGCTTCCGGAGCGGGAACTGGAGAGAGACCCAGTACTTC
TRBJ2-7 NA TRBD2 TRBV5-1 CASSLGTSQDEQYF TGCGCCAGCAGCTTGGGGACTAGCCAGGACGAGCAGTACTTC
TRBJ2-1 NA NA TRBV6-5 CASSASSLWEQFF TGTGCCAGCAGTGCGAGTAGTCTCTGGGAGCAGTTCTTC
TRBJ1-1 NA NA TRBV7-3 CASSPGRWVGDTEAFF TGTGCCAGCAGCCCCGGGAGATGGGTGGGGGACACTGAAGCTTTCTTT
TRBJ2-3 NA NA TRBV9 CASSATSTDTQYF TGTGCCAGCAGCGCCACTAGCACAGATACGCAGTATTTT
TRBJ2-1 NA TRBD2 TRBV5-4 CASSLVAGGSNEQFF TGTGCCAGCAGCTTGGTAGCGGGAGGGTCCAATGAGCAGTTCTTC
TRBJ2-1 NA NA TRBV4-2 CASSQAARAGDNEQFF TGTGCCAGCAGCCAAGCAGCCAGAGCAGGGGACAATGAGCAGTTCTTC
TRBJ1-1 NA TRBD1 TRBV27 CASSTAMTGSGTEAFF TGTGCCAGCAGTACCGCCATGACAGGGAGCGGCACTGAAGCTTTCTTT
TRBJ2-2 NA NA TRBV7-3 CASSFDRPTGELFF TGTGCCAGCAGCTTCGACAGGCCCACCGGGGAGCTGTTTTTT
TRBJ2-7 once TRBD2 TRBV19 CARVGGEGIFEQYF TGTGCCAGAGTCGGGGGGGAGGGGATCTTCGAGCAGTACTTC
TRBJ1-4 few NA TRBV7-9 CASSGRTATNEKLFF TGTGCCAGCAGCGGACGGACTGCAACTAATGAAAAACTGTTTTTT
TRBJ2-3 NA TRBD2 TRBV30 CAWSTLAGLGTDTQYF TGTGCCTGGAGTACCCTAGCGGGATTGGGCACAGATACGCAGTATTTT
TRBJ2-2 NA NA TRBV7-9 CASSPPAGANGELFF TGTGCCAGCAGCCCCCCGGCGGGGGCAAACGGGGAGCTGTTTTTT
TRBJ2-3 NA TRBD1 TRBV18 CASSPGQSTDTQYF TGTGCCAGCTCGCCGGGACAGAGCACAGATACGCAGTATTTT
TRBJ2-7 NA TRBD1 TRBV5-6 CASSLPGQGNYEQYF TGTGCCAGCAGCCTCCCGGGACAGGGAAACTACGAGCAGTACTTC
TRBJ2-7 NA TRBD1 TRBV18 CASSPDRATYEQYF TGTGCCAGCTCCCCCGACAGGGCTACCTACGAGCAGTACTTC
TRBJ1-5 NA TRBD1 TRBV6-5 CASGRQGVSNQPQHF TGTGCCAGCGGAAGGCAGGGGGTTAGCAATCAGCCCCAGCATTTT
TRBJ2-7 NA TRBD2 TRBV18 CASSPPTSGSEQYF TGTGCCAGCTCACCACCGACTAGCGGGAGCGAGCAGTACTTC
TRBJ2-7 once NA TRBV6-5 CASSYGGINGIYEQYF TGTGCCAGCAGTTACGGAGGCATTAACGGGATCTACGAGCAGTACTTC
TRBJ2-1 NA TRBD2 TRBV5-1 CASSPSGRHNEQFF TGCGCCAGCAGTCCCAGCGGGAGGCACAATGAGCAGTTCTTC
TRBJ2-3 once NA TRBV7-2 CAPRGATAEADTQYF TGTGCCCCCAGGGGGGCTACCGCCGAGGCAGATACGCAGTATTTT
TRBJ2-5 few NA TRBV5-4 CASSLDRWAGETQYF TGTGCCAGCAGCCTGGACAGATGGGCCGGAGAGACCCAGTACTTC
TRBJ1-2 NA NA TRBV7-6 CASSGPDSNYGYTF TGTGCCAGCAGCGGGCCGGACAGCAACTATGGCTACACCTTC
TRBJ2-2 NA NA TRBV15 CATSRPLAGTPNTGELFF TGTGCCACCAGCAGACCCCTCGCCGGGACTCCGAACACCGGGGAGCTGTTTTTT
TRBJ2-2 NA NA TRBV7-8 CASSLVSGVTGELFF TGTGCCAGCAGCTTAGTGTCGGGAGTCACCGGGGAGCTGTTTTTT
TRBJ1-5 NA TRBD1 TRBV7-9 CTSSSLGTGSRSNQPQHF TGTACCAGCAGCTCCCTTGGGACAGGGAGTCGTAGCAATCAGCCCCAGCATTTT
TRBJ2-1 NA TRBD2 TRBV7-9 CSSSLGLAGVNEQFF TGTTCCAGCAGCTTAGGGCTAGCGGGAGTTAATGAGCAGTTCTTC
TRBJ1-2 NA NA TRBV19 CASSMGEIYGYTF TGTGCCAGTAGTATGGGAGAGATCTATGGCTACACCTTC
TRBJ2-7 NA TRBD2 TRBV27 CASSFTGRAYEQYF TGTGCCAGCAGTTTCACCGGGAGGGCCTACGAGCAGTACTTC
TRBJ2-3 NA TRBD2 TRBV4-3 CASSLRIAGGRVDTQYF TGCGCCAGCAGCCTCCGAATAGCGGGAGGGCGGGTAGATACGCAGTATTTT
TRBJ2-1 NA TRBD2 TRBV5-1 CASSLAGLAGDEQFF TGCGCCAGCAGCTTGGCGGGGCTAGCGGGGGATGAGCAGTTCTTC
TRBJ2-7 NA NA TRBV27 CASSLTGLGEQYF TGTGCCAGCAGTCTTACAGGGCTTGGCGAGCAGTACTTC
TRBJ2-5 NA TRBD1 TRBV4-2 CASSQGQGSETQYF TGTGCCAGCAGCCAGGGACAGGGGTCAGAGACCCAGTACTTC
TRBJ2-5 NA TRBD2 TRBV7-2 CASSLAGGGETQYF TGTGCCAGCAGCTTAGCGGGGGGAGGGGAGACCCAGTACTTC
TRBJ2-2 NA NA TRBV5-3 CARSLGAGPLTGELFF TGTGCCAGAAGCTTGGGGGCAGGGCCGTTGACCGGGGAGCTGTTTTTT